This paragraph reports one T cell receptor beta chain. The data were obtained in a study of blood T cell repertoires in COVID-19. About the research overall: Sources were T cells, B-cell-depleted T cells, or PBMCs; the material itself was cDNA or gDNA.

Measured with immunoSEQ multiplex PCR; TCRdb has only the in-frame clones, and not every one. The sample shows 300,000 to 400,000 clones, 75% to 90% of them seen only once. Trimming took 1 base from V and 6 from J; bases not matched to a gene: 2. The CDR3 sequence is 13 residues long. Germline CDR1 is LGHDT and CDR2 is YNNKEL (reference sequence). The V call is TRBV3-1 (or the pseudogene TRBV3-2), the J call TRBJ2-7; 8 bases line up with TRBD2. This clonotype was obtained from a man between 25 and 39 years old who had recovered from COVID-19. The sample comprised PBMCs or T cells enriched from blood (not recorded which). Written as DNA, the CDR3 is TGTGCCAGCAGCCAAGGACTAGCGATCGAGCAGTACTTC. It specifies CASSQGLAIEQYF.